These T cell receptor beta chains were read from a single sample in a study of human T cells and chemical hapten exposure. TCRdb analysed the RACE reads with MiXCR anew, one entry per CDR3 protein. The data hold roughly 380,000 distinct CDR3 sequences, with over 6% observed a single time. This specimen was whole blood, taken in connection with sensitization to the hapten diphenylcyclopropenone (DPC). Receptors were obtained from a woman aged 18-29 years with alopecia areata. Some clones in this sample may be carry-over from other donors' samples. CDR3s include the opening cysteine and the closing phenylalanine or tryptophan. D genes are given only for firm matches. Some rows mark clone size as missing; the rest say once, few, many or name a class of expanded clone.

clone size	D gene	J gene	V gene	CDR3 DNA	CDR3 protein
few	-	TRBJ1-1	TRBV18	TGTGCCAGCTCGTTTGGAGGGCCAGAGGCTTTCTTT	CASSFGGPEAFF
many	-	TRBJ2-2	TRBV5-1	TGCGCCAGCAGCCTAAACGAAAAAACCGGGGAGCTGTTTTTT	CASSLNEKTGELFF
few	-	TRBJ2-5	TRBV12-3/TRBV12-4	TGTGCCAGCAGTTTTAGGGGATTTGAGACCCAGTACTTC	CASSFRGFETQYF
many	TRBD1	TRBJ2-2	TRBV12-3/TRBV12-4	TGTGCCAGCAGGGGACAGGGGACCGGGGAGCTGTTTTTT	CASRGQGTGELFF
-	-	TRBJ2-3	TRBV7-2	TGTGCCAGCAGCTTATTCGGCCGTTTAGATACGCAGTATTTT	CASSLFGRLDTQYF
-	-	TRBJ1-5	TRBV6-2/TRBV6-3	TGTGCCAGCATCCCGGCGGTGGGGGCAGGTCAGCCCCAGCATTTT	CASIPAVGAGQPQHF
few	-	TRBJ1-1	TRBV10-3	TGTGCCATCAGTGTAGGAGAACTTAACACTGAAGCTTTCTTT	CAISVGELNTEAFF
many	-	TRBJ1-1	TRBV14	TGTGCCAGCAGCCCGAGTGAGGGATGGGCCACTGAAGCTTTCTTT	CASSPSEGWATEAFF
many	-	TRBJ1-3	TRBV6-2/TRBV6-3	TGTGCCAGCAGTTACGCCAAAGCTGGAAACACCATATATTTT	CASSYAKAGNTIYF
many	TRBD1	TRBJ2-3	TRBV6-2/TRBV6-3	TGTGCCAGCAGTCCCGCCGGACAGGGGGAACCCACAGATACGCAGTATTTT	CASSPAGQGEPTDTQYF
many	-	TRBJ1-5	TRBV12-3/TRBV12-4	TGTGCCAGCAGGTCACAGGGCTCGGGGCCCCAGCATTTT	CASRSQGSGPQHF
-	TRBD2	TRBJ2-1	TRBV5-1	TGCGCCAGCAGCCGTGGGACTAGCGGGGGGGCTGATGAGCAGTTCTTC	CASSRGTSGGADEQFF
many	-	TRBJ2-3	TRBV6-5	TGTGCCAGCAGTTATGGTATGCCGAATACGCAGTATTTT	CASSYGMPNTQYF
-	-	TRBJ1-1	TRBV20-1	TGCAGTGCTAGAGATGCTCACAGCTCCATGAACACTGAAGCTTTCTTT	CSARDAHSSMNTEAFF
-	-	TRBJ2-3	TRBV5-5	TGTGCCAGCAGCTTTGGGGGGGCGGTAGATACGCAGTATTTT	CASSFGGAVDTQYF
once	TRBD1	TRBJ2-2	TRBV6-2/TRBV6-3	TGTGCCAGCAGTTCCGAGGACAGGCACACCGGGGAGCTGTTTTTT	CASSSEDRHTGELFF
-	-	TRBJ1-3	TRBV6-1	TGTGCCAGCAGTCGGACAGCAAACTCTGGAAACACCATATATTTT	CASSRTANSGNTIYF
few	TRBD2	TRBJ2-1	TRBV27	TGTGCCAGCAGTTTATTAACTAGCGGGGGCCCATACAATGAGCAGTTCTTC	CASSLLTSGGPYNEQFF
many	-	TRBJ1-2	TRBV19	TGTGCCAGTAGTACCAGGGTTGGCGGCTACACCTTC	CASSTRVGGYTF
-	TRBD1	TRBJ1-1	TRBV7-8	TGTGCCAGCAGCCCACGGACAGGGACGGGCACTGAAGCTTTCTTT	CASSPRTGTGTEAFF
-	TRBD2	TRBJ2-3	TRBV4-2	TGTGCCAGCAGCCAAGATGAACTAGCGGGGGGTGGTACGCAGTATTTT	CASSQDELAGGGTQYF
many	-	TRBJ1-6	TRBV4-3	TGCGCCAGCAGCCAAGATGTAGGGGGCTCCTATAATTCACCCCTCCACTTT	CASSQDVGGSYNSPLHF
few	-	TRBJ2-2	TRBV12-3/TRBV12-4	TGTGCCAGCTCTCTCTTCACCGGGGAGCTGTTTTTT	CASSLFTGELFF
few	-	TRBJ1-1	TRBV7-8	TGTGCCAGCAGCTTTCGGATACTGAACACTGAAGCTTTCTTT	CASSFRILNTEAFF
many	TRBD1	TRBJ1-1	TRBV24-1	TGTGCCACCAGTGATTACAGGGGGACTGAAGCTTTCTTT	CATSDYRGTEAFF
many	-	TRBJ1-1	TRBV12-3/TRBV12-4	TGTGCCAGCAGTTTAGTACAGCCGAACACTGAAGCTTTCTTT	CASSLVQPNTEAFF